Following are 31 T cell receptor beta chains from one sample sequenced in a study of CD8+ T cells in alopecia areata. RNA extraction and reverse transcription yielded cDNA as sequencing template. Using immunoSEQ multiplex PCR, the repertoire was profiled, and TCRdb retains in-frame clones only, with some absent. The repertoire has approximately 300,000 clones, about 62% of them found once; the top ten carry under 2%. Treatment specified: oral pan-JAK inhibitor, 5-10 mg twice daily. This material consisted of CD4+ T cells sorted from blood, taken at week 24, from a patient treated with tofacitinib. These receptors were taken from a human donor with alopecia areata.

The chain links TRBV9 to TRBJ2-1; 9 nucleotides align to TRBD2. Losses at the gene ends were 7 bases for V and 2 bases for J; bases not matched to a gene: 7. Germline CDR1 is SGDLS and CDR2 is YYNGEE. There are 15 residues in the CDR3. The CDR3 loop is CASHPQRGAYNEQFF. Here the CDR3 DNA reads TGTGCCAGCCACCCCCAGCGGGGGGCCTACAATGAGCAGTTCTTC. Full variable domain (missing parts from reference TRBV9 and TRBJ2-1): DSGVTQTPKHLITATGQRVTLRCSPRSGDLSVYWYQQSLDQGLQFLIQYYNGEERAKGNILERFSAQQFPDLHSELNLSSLELGDSALYFCASHPQRGAYNEQFFGPGTRLTVL.

This clone was seen a few times. The J gene is TRBJ1-5, the V gene TRBV5-1; D gene uncertain. There are 15 residues in the CDR3. Germline V gene data show CDR1 as SGHRS and CDR2 as YFSETQ. The V end was cut by 0 bases, the J end by 0 bases, with 7 bases between. The CDR3 coding sequence is TGCGCCAGCAGCTTGGGGTCCGGTAGCAATCAGCCCCAGCATTTT. It codes for CASSLGSGSNQPQHF.

The V gene is TRBV27, the J gene TRBJ2-3, with 8 bases identical to TRBD1. The germline CDR1 and CDR2 sequences are MNHEY and SMNVEV (reference sequence). Trimming cost V 6 bases and J 2 bases; bases outside gene matches: 7. The CDR3 is 15 amino acids. The CDR3 DNA is TGTGCCAGCAGCGGACAGGGAGGCCACACAGATACGCAGTATTTT. Encoded protein: CASSGQGGHTDTQYF.

For this clone: A read error may account for a junction end that differs from germline. The genes are TRBV7-9 and TRBJ2-5, with 7 bases lining up with TRBD2. The CDR3 extends over 15 amino acids. Looked up from germline, CDR1 is SEHNR and CDR2 is FQNEAQ (reference sequence). CDR3 residues: CASNLMAGEQETQYF. The DNA for the CDR3 is TGTGCCAGCAACTTAATGGCGGGGGAGCAAGAGACCCAGTACTTC.

The CDR3 loop is CSVPAGQGARGAFF. DNA for the CDR3: TGCAGCGTGCCCGCGGGACAGGGGGCGAGAGGGGCTTTCTTT. The chain couples TRBV29-1 to TRBJ1-1; 12 nucleotides line up with TRBD1. This CDR3 comprises 14 residues. Trimming removed 6 bases from V and 11 bases from J; junction bases left unmatched: 13. The germline V gene has CDR1 SQVTM and CDR2 ANQGSEA.

The chain has TRBV10-3 and TRBJ1-6, with TRBD1 matching 9 bases. Germline loops: CDR1 ENHRY, CDR2 SYGVKD. Trimming at V came to 0 bases and at J to 7 bases, leaving 7 bases not matched to a gene. This CDR3 spans 17 amino acids. This CDR3 reads CAISESVPGQGNSPLHF. CDR3 DNA sequence: TGTGCCATCAGTGAGTCGGTCCCGGGACAGGGAAATTCACCCCTCCACTTT.

This clone is a singleton in its sample. This chain connects TRBV27 to TRBJ1-6; D possibly corresponds to TRBD1 (6 bases). The CDR3 has 15 residues. The V end lost 6 bases, the J end lost 6 bases, and 15 bases lay between the germline ends. Germline V gene lookup returns CDR1 MNHEY and CDR2 SMNVEV (reference sequence). CDR3 bases: TGTGCCAGCAGATCTAGGGGGGTGTTTAATTCACCCCTCCACTTT. It translates to CASRSRGVFNSPLHF.

CDR3 sequence reads: CAWSYSLQETQYF. The DNA for the CDR3 is TGTGCCTGGAGTTACAGTCTCCAAGAGACCCAGTACTTC. V usage is TRBV30 and J usage is TRBJ2-5; no definite D call. Germline loops: CDR1 GTSNPN, CDR2 SVGIG (reference sequence). V was trimmed by 2 bases and J by 1 base, leaving 8 bases between them. The CDR3 sequence is 13 residues long.

A note on this clone: A read error may produce the germline difference seen at one junction end. The chain recombines TRBV6-1 with TRBJ1-6; D remains ambiguous. Germline CDR1 MNHNS, CDR2 SASEGT. The CDR3 consists of 11 residues. For the CDR3, the DNA is TGTGCCAGCAGTGCTCCCCTGAAATTTTGCTTT. Amino acids: CASSAPLKFCF.

The V and J genes are TRBV5-4 and TRBJ1-4, with D hard to call. V shed 0 bases and J shed 0 bases, with 9 bases lying between them. Germline CDR1 reads SGHNT; CDR2 reads YYREEE (reference sequence). The CDR3 length is 16 residues. CDR3 region: CASSLDIGATNEKLFF. The CDR3 DNA reads TGTGCCAGCAGCTTGGACATCGGTGCAACTAATGAAAAACTGTTTTTT.

This chain uses TRBV5-1 with TRBJ2-2; D perhaps matches TRBD2 (5 bases). Looked up from germline, CDR1 is SGHRS and CDR2 is YFSETQ. V dropped 4 bases and J dropped 5 bases, with 9 bases sitting between them. CDR3 length: 13 residues. The CDR3 loop is CASSLGLTGELFF. CDR3 sequence (DNA): TGCGCCAGCAGCCTAGGACTGACCGGGGAGCTGTTTTTT.

In regard to this clone: An end of the junction does not agree with germline; a read error may underlie this. The chain recombines TRBV6-5 with TRBJ1-1; 8 bases are a match to TRBD1. CDR3 length equals 11 residues. Germline V gene sequence: CDR1 MNHEY, CDR2 SVGAGI. CDR3 sequence reads: CASIYRGEAFF. Written as DNA, the CDR3 is TGTGCCAGCATTTACAGGGGGGAAGCTTTCTTT.

V and J are TRBV29-1 and TRBJ1-1; D remains ambiguous. CDR3 length: 12 residues. Per the germline V gene, CDR1 is SQVTM and CDR2 is ANQGSEA. Between the trimmed V and J ends, which lost 7 bases and 11 bases, there was a span of 20 bases. CDR3 amino acids: CSATTLAGEAFF. CDR3 nucleotide sequence: TGCAGCGCAACCACATTGGCTGGGGAGGCTTTCTTT.

V usage is TRBV7-9 and J usage is TRBJ2-5; D ambiguous. The CDR3 is made up of 15 amino acids. V gave up 2 bases and J gave up 2 bases, with 12 bases separating them. Germline V gene sequence: CDR1 SEHNR, CDR2 FQNEAQ (reference sequence). In nucleotides, the CDR3 is TGTGCCAGCAGCTTACCCTCGACTCGTCAAGAGACCCAGTACTTC. Translation gives CASSLPSTRQETQYF.

The chain uses TRBV7-2 and TRBJ1-5, with a possible D match to TRBD1 (6 bases). V gave up 1 base and J gave up 0 bases, with 10 bases separating them. Per the germline V gene, CDR1 is SGHTA and CDR2 is FQGNSA. The CDR3 has 16 residues. In nucleotides, the CDR3 is TGTGCCAGCAGCTTAGGCACAGGGAGTAGCAATCAGCCCCAGCATTTT. It is translated as CASSLGTGSSNQPQHF.

V usage is TRBV6-5 and J usage is TRBJ1-6; tentatively, D is TRBD1 (5 bases). V was shortened by 6 bases and J by 0 bases, with 9 bases between the two germline ends. The CDR3 consists of 15 residues. Germline CDR1 reads MNHEY; CDR2 reads SVGAGI. The DNA for the CDR3 is TGTGCCAGCAGAGAGGGGAGCTCCTATAATTCACCCCTCCACTTT. Protein sequence: CASREGSSYNSPLHF.

In its sample, this clone was seen a few times. This rearrangement joins TRBV30 to TRBJ2-1, with D unclear. CDR1 GTSNPN and CDR2 SVGIG come from the germline V gene (reference sequence). V lost 1 base and J 9 bases, leaving 10 bases between the germline ends. This CDR3 comprises 12 residues. The CDR3 DNA follows: TGTGCCTGGAGTGAACAGCCCGGTGAGCAGTTCTTC. Translating it yields CAWSEQPGEQFF. The full variable domain, with the rest looked up from reference TRBV30 and TRBJ2-1, is SQTIHQWPATLVQPVGSPLSLECTVEGTSNPNLYWYRQAAGRGLQLLFYSVGIGQISSEVPQNLSASRPQDRQFILSSKKLLLSDSGFYLCAWSEQPGEQFFGPGTRLTVL.

This clone showed up just once. The chain employs TRBV6-5 and TRBJ2-5, with 9 bases fitting TRBD1. CDR1 MNHEY and CDR2 SVGAGI come from the germline V gene. The CDR3 covers 13 residues. After removal of 8 bases from V and 3 bases from J, the junction contained 4 bases not matched to a gene. CDR3 bases: TGTGCCAGCGGAAGGGACAGGGAAGAGACCCAGTACTTC. It specifies CASGRDREETQYF.

The chain links TRBV9 to TRBJ2-1; TRBD2 agrees at 9 bases. The CDR3 has 15 residues. Per germline, CDR1 SGDLS and CDR2 YYNGEE. Losses at the gene ends were 0 bases for V and 4 bases for J; bases not matched to a gene: 2. The CDR3 DNA sequence: TGTGCCAGCAGCGTAGATAGCGGGAGATACAATGAGCAGTTCTTC. Translation gives CASSVDSGRYNEQFF.

This rearrangement joins TRBV7-2 to TRBJ1-2; the match to TRBD1 covers 12 bases. Germline values: CDR1 SGHTA, CDR2 FQGNSA. CDR3 length equals 13 residues. The trim removed 4 bases at V and 6 bases at J, leaving 0 bases unmatched. DNA of the CDR3: TGTGCCAGCAGCTGGGACAGGGGGCATGGCTACACCTTC. This translates into CASSWDRGHGYTF.

The chain combines TRBV7-9 with TRBJ2-7; no clear D gene. CDR3 length: 13 amino acids. Germline assignment: CDR1 SEHNR and CDR2 FQNEAQ (reference sequence). V lost 3 bases to trimming and J lost 4 bases, with 10 bases between them. The CDR3 here is CASSFGLQYEQYF. CDR3 coding DNA: TGTGCCAGCAGCTTTGGGCTACAATACGAGCAGTACTTC.

The V gene is TRBV6-5, the J gene TRBJ2-7; no reliable D call. The V gene lost 0 bases and the J gene lost 2 bases, with 11 bases spanning the gap. CDR3 length equals 15 residues. CDR1 and CDR2 from the germline V gene are MNHEY and SVGAGI. In DNA form, the CDR3 reads TGTGCCAGCAGTTACTCAGATACACCCCCCTACGAGCAGTACTTC. The encoded protein is CASSYSDTPPYEQYF.

In its sample, this clone was seen a few times. V gene TRBV29-1 combines with J gene TRBJ2-5; 8 positions match TRBD1. Trimming took 1 base from V and 5 from J; bases not matched to a gene: 9. This CDR3 is 15 amino acids long. Germline lookup yields CDR1 SQVTM and CDR2 ANQGSEA. The CDR3 here is CSVEGTLDREETQYF. The DNA of the CDR3 is TGCAGCGTTGAAGGAACGTTGGACAGGGAGGAGACCCAGTACTTC.

This chain joins TRBV29-1 and TRBJ1-4; TRBD1 is a possible D gene (5 bases). Germline CDR1 and CDR2: SQVTM and ANQGSEA. Trimming stripped 6 bases from V and 3 bases from J, with 11 bases between. The CDR3 consists of 13 residues. The CDR3, as DNA: TGCAGCGTCCTGGGGACCCCTAATGAAAAACTGTTTTTT. Its translation is CSVLGTPNEKLFF.

The DNA for the CDR3 is TGCGCCAGCAGCCAACGTGGGGGGGAGCAGTTCTTC. Amino acid sequence: CASSQRGGEQFF. This rearrangement joins TRBV4-3 to TRBJ2-1; TRBD2 is a possible D gene (6 bases). Per the germline V gene, CDR1 is LGHNA and CDR2 is YSLEER. This CDR3 contains 12 residues. Trimming took 2 bases from V and 10 from J, leaving 9 bases between them.

The genes are TRBV30 and TRBJ2-7; tentative D call: TRBD2 (5 bases). Trimming took 1 base from V and 5 from J, leaving 18 bases between them. Germline lookup yields CDR1 GTSNPN and CDR2 SVGIG (reference sequence). This CDR3 contains 15 residues. CDR3 nucleotide sequence: TGTGCCTGGAGTGCCCGGGATCCATCGTCCGACGAGCAGTACTTC. Its translation is CAWSARDPSSDEQYF.

V and J are TRBV9 and TRBJ2-5; possibly TRBD1 for D (5 bases). Trimming stripped 0 bases from V and 3 bases from J, with 9 bases between. The CDR3 length is 14 residues. Per germline, CDR1 SGDLS and CDR2 YYNGEE. CDR3: CASSVVPREETQYF. The CDR3 region has the DNA TGTGCCAGCAGCGTAGTTCCCAGGGAAGAGACCCAGTACTTC.

This clone occurred a few times. The rearrangement links TRBV4-1 to TRBJ2-3, with 8 positions matching TRBD2. This CDR3 has 14 amino acids. J gave up 12 bases and V 5 bases, and 13 bases lay outside the gene matches. Germline V lookup: CDR1 MGHRA, CDR2 YSYEKL. CDR3 bases: TGCGCCAGCAGCAGTCCTGAGCGGGGGCCCTTCCAGTATTTT. Translation gives CASSSPERGPFQYF.

V gene TRBV6-5 combines with J gene TRBJ2-5, with 7 bases fitting TRBD1. The CDR3 totals 14 residues. J gave up 4 bases and V 4 bases, and 6 bases lay outside the gene matches. In germline, CDR1 is MNHEY, CDR2 SVGAGI. The CDR3 region is CASSSQTGSETQYF. The DNA of the CDR3 is TGTGCCAGCAGTTCCCAGACAGGGTCAGAGACCCAGTACTTC.

The CDR3 here is CASSVGTSSYNEQFF. The CDR3 DNA reads as TGTGCCAGCAGCGTAGGGACTAGCTCCTACAATGAGCAGTTCTTC. The chain joins TRBV9 to TRBJ2-1; 7 nucleotides line up with TRBD2. This CDR3 is built from 15 residues. V dropped 0 bases and J dropped 0; count of bases not matched to a gene: 0. The germline V gene has CDR1 SGDLS and CDR2 YYNGEE.

This chain links TRBV10-3 with TRBJ1-5; D is perhaps TRBD1 (6 bases). The germline V gene encodes CDR1 ENHRY and CDR2 SYGVKD. V dropped 11 bases and J dropped 3 bases, with 14 bases sitting between them. The CDR3 consists of 13 residues. The CDR3 bases are TGTGCCTCTAAGCCAGGGGCCAATCAGCCCCAGCATTTT. The encoded protein is CASKPGANQPQHF.